This note documents a single TCR beta chain sequence. The data derive from a study of regulatory T cells in long-lasting Graves disease. Building the TCR beta libraries relied on iRepertoire HTBI primers, and CDR3 regions underwent Arm-PCR. A single record per CDR3 protein comes from TCRdb applying MiXCR to the multiplex PCR reads. The data hold a few hundred thousand distinct CDR3 sequences, with roughly a sixth observed a single time. This sample's time point: newly diagnosed GD, antithyroid drugs for less than 3 months. PBMC RNA was the source of the TCR library. Germline CDR1 is SGDLS and CDR2 is YYNGEE. V was shortened by 3 bases and J by 5 bases, with 11 bases between the two germline ends. The CDR3 consists of 13 residues. The data also belong to a second study, concerning T cells in Graves' hyperthyroidism and ophthalmopathy. In that study: When ophthalmopathy did not progress within 18 months, Graves' hyperthyroidism was considered stable.

The chain is built from TRBV9 and TRBJ1-2; D gene ambiguous. The specimen comprised peripheral blood mononuclear cells (PBMCs), sampled at new diagnosis, from a patient treated with antithyroid drugs. The clonotype originates from a man aged 40-49 years with Graves disease. The CDR3 reads CASSGRSGYGYTF. The CDR3 nucleotides are TGTGCCAGCAGCGGAAGGAGCGGGTATGGCTACACCTTC.